This TCR beta chain was sequenced for a study of Ad26.COV2.S vaccination and SARS-CoV-2 variants. As for the study in general: Within the COV1001 Ad26.COV2.S trial arm, the donor was enrolled.

Method: immunoSEQ multiplex PCR; TCRdb's copy keeps in-frame clones and lacks some. The data show roughly 700,000 clones, 89% seen once. The treatment here: around 19 received Ad26.COV2.S at low or high dose, single or two shots; about 5 received placebo; per-sample allocation not given. Following the first vaccine or placebo injection, samples were taken on day 63. A word on this clone: Its antigen is undetermined.

Study-level findings and limits: Researchers cautioned that TCR breadth and depth analyses may have underestimated total T cell responses.

Per germline, CDR1 SGHVS and CDR2 FQNEAQ. V lost 4 bases and J 2 bases, leaving 13 bases between the germline ends. This CDR3 contains 15 residues. This TCR derives from a person aged 18 to 65 who received the Ad26.COV2.S COVID-19 vaccine or a placebo. The rearrangement uses TRBV7-8 and TRBJ2-3; maybe TRBD1 (5 bases). This specimen was peripheral blood, taken in a trial of Ad26.COV2.S vaccine versus placebo. CDR3 bases: TGTGCCAGCAGCTCCAGGGCTTCGGACACAGATACGCAGTATTTT. Its protein is CASSSRASDTDTQYF.